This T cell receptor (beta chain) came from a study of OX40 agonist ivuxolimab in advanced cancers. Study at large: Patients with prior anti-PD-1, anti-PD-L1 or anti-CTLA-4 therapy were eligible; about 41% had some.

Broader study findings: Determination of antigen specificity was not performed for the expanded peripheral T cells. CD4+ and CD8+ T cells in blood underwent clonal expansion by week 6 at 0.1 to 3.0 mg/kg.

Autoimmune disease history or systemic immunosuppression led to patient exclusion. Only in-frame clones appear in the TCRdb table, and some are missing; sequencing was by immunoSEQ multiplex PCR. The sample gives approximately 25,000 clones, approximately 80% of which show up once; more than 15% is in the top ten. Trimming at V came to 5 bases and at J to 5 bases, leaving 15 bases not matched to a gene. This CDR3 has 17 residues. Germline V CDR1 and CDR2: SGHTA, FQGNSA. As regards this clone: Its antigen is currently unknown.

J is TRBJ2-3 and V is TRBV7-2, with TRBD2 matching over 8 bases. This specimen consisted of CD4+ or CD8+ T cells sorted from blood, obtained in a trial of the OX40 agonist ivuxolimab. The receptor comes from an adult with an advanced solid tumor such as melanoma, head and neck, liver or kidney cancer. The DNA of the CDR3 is TGTGCCAGCAGCATTTACGGGGGGGCGGGAGAGGGAGATACGCAGTATTTT. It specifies CASSIYGGAGEGDTQYF.